The clone carrying this T cell receptor (beta chain) is a singleton in its sample. The entry originates in a study of shared T cell receptors in the human thymus. This CDR3 spans 15 amino acids. The V and J ends lost 5 bases and 5 bases respectively, with 16 bases between them. CDR1 is SGHTA, CDR2 FQGNSA, per germline. Assay used: immunoSEQ multiplex PCR; TCRdb lists only in-frame clones, some missing. In the table there are about 710,000 clones, over 75% of which are singletons. These same records also appear under a second study, on human thymus T cells. That paper states: Healthy Finnish infants undergoing corrective surgery for congenital heart defects provided the donor material. Resections from corrective heart surgery provided thymus tissue.

The chain links TRBV7-2 to TRBJ1-5; the D is unclear. The source material was thymocytes. The TCR was taken from a boy less than two years old with a congenital heart defect. CDR3 region: CASSPLREGDQPQHF. CDR3 sequence (DNA): TGTGCCAGCAGCCCCCTACGCGAAGGAGATCAGCCCCAGCATTTT. The variable domain in full, with the rest retrieved from reference TRBV7-2 and TRBJ1-5, is GAGVSQSPSNKVTEKGKDVELRCDPISGHTALYWYRQSLGQGLEFLIYFQGNSAPDKSGLPSDRFSAERTGGSVSTLTIQRTQQEDSAVYLCASSPLREGDQPQHFGDGTRLSIL.